This T cell receptor (beta chain) derives from a study of T cells in Graves' hyperthyroidism and ophthalmopathy. Overall study results and limits: Ophthalmopathy stood apart from stable hyperthyroidism in a 13 V-J model.

Template material for amplifying TCR beta CDR3 regions consisted of RNA transcripts. First-round RT-PCR with HTBI primers amplified the TCR CDR3 region. TCRdb re-derived calls from the multiplex PCR reads in MiXCR, one entry per CDR3 protein. The table includes hundreds of thousands of distinct CDR3 sequences, approximately 18% detected once. Deletions cut 0 bases from V and 4 bases from J, with 15 bases between. CDR3 length: 16 amino acids. Looked up from germline, CDR1 is LNHDA and CDR2 is SQIVND (reference sequence). It was uncontrolled infection, other autoimmune disease, pregnancy or lactation that excluded patients. Based on clinical symptoms, serum thyroxine and TRAb, thyroid ultrasound and orbital computed tomography, diagnoses were reached. Sampled blood dates from first hyperthyroidism diagnosis, and it precedes any ophthalmopathy symptoms. The table lists this clonotype with a few counts. Its antigen is unknown.

This chain joins TRBV19 and TRBJ1-2; no firm D call. This clonotype was sampled from a woman aged 50 to 60 with Graves' hyperthyroidism that later progressed to Graves' ophthalmopathy. What was sequenced was blood. The CDR3 loop is CASSIDSSQLSYGYTF. The CDR3 DNA sequence: TGTGCCAGTAGTATAGATTCTTCTCAACTCAGCTATGGCTACACCTTC.